This TCR beta chain stems from a study of T-cell memory formation after mild COVID-19. Notes on the study in general: Second-wave clones that peaked on day 37 lacked confirmed SARS-CoV-2 specificity. Clones that contracted clustered mainly in CM and EM if CD4+ and in EMRA if CD8+. CD4/CD8 balance held among clones contracting day 15 to 85, and later expanders leaned CD4+.

The sample holds a few counts of this clonotype. The antigen remains undetermined. This CDR3 comprises 14 residues. After 5'RACE with constant-segment primers, TCR alpha and TCR beta cDNA libraries carrying sample barcodes and UMIs were obtained. MiXCR was run by TCRdb on the 5' RACE reads, yielding one entry per CDR3 protein. The data hold under 650,000 distinct CDR3 sequences, with 18% observed a single time. The specimen was PBMCs or a T cell subset sorted from them (not recorded which). This chain joins TRBV12-3 or TRBV12-4 and TRBJ2-3, with 9 positions matching TRBD2. The receptor comes from an adult woman who had mild COVID-19 (a few samples of this study predate the infection). Cell type and time point are not known. In nucleotides, the CDR3 is TGTGCAACCGGCGGGGGGGCGTTAACAGATACGCAGTATTTT. Protein sequence: CATGGGALTDTQYF.